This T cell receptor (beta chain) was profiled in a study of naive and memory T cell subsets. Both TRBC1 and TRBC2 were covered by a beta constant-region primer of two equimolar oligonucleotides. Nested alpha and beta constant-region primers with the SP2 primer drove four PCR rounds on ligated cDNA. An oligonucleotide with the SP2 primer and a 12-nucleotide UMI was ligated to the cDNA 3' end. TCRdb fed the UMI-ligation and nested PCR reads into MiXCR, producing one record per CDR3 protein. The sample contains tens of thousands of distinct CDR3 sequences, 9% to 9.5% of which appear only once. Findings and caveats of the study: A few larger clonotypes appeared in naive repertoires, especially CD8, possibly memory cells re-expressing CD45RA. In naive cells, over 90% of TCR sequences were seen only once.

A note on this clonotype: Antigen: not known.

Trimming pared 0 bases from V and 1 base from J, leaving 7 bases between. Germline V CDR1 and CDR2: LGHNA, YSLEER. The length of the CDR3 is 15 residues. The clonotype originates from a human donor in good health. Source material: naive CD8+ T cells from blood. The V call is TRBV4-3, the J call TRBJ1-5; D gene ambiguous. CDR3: CASSQERASNQPQHF. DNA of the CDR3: TGCGCCAGCAGCCAAGAAAGGGCAAGCAATCAGCCCCAGCATTTT.